This T cell receptor beta chain originates from a study of spatial heterogeneity in lung cancer. Overall study: Follow-up PBMC specimens underwent sequencing when available; their median timing was about 2 years after resection. Findings and limits, study-wide: Resection saw ubiquitous expanded tumor TCRs appear in blood more than follow-up did.

Each molecule of TCR cDNA was tagged with one unique molecular identifier. TCRdb called the 5' RACE reads again in MiXCR, with one record for every CDR3 protein. Altogether fewer than 100,000 distinct CDR3 sequences are present, approximately 20% being singletons, with the ten largest covering 20% to 25%. On this clonotype itself: What it binds is not known.

Germline CDR1 reads ENHRY; CDR2 reads SYGVKD. There are 14 residues in the CDR3. V was clipped by 7 bases and J by 6 bases; unmatched bases: 6. Described time point: blood at routine non-recurrence follow-up after resection. Unsorted whole RNA of tumor, nontumor lung or frozen PBMC was sequenced. The clonotype originates from a male donor with early-stage non-small cell lung cancer. The gene calls are TRBV10-3 and TRBJ2-2, with 9 positions matching TRBD1. The sample was PBMCs, taken at follow-up. The CDR3 DNA sequence: TGTGCCATCACCGGGGACAGGGAGGCCGGGGAGCTGTTTTTT. This gives the protein CAITGDREAGELFF.